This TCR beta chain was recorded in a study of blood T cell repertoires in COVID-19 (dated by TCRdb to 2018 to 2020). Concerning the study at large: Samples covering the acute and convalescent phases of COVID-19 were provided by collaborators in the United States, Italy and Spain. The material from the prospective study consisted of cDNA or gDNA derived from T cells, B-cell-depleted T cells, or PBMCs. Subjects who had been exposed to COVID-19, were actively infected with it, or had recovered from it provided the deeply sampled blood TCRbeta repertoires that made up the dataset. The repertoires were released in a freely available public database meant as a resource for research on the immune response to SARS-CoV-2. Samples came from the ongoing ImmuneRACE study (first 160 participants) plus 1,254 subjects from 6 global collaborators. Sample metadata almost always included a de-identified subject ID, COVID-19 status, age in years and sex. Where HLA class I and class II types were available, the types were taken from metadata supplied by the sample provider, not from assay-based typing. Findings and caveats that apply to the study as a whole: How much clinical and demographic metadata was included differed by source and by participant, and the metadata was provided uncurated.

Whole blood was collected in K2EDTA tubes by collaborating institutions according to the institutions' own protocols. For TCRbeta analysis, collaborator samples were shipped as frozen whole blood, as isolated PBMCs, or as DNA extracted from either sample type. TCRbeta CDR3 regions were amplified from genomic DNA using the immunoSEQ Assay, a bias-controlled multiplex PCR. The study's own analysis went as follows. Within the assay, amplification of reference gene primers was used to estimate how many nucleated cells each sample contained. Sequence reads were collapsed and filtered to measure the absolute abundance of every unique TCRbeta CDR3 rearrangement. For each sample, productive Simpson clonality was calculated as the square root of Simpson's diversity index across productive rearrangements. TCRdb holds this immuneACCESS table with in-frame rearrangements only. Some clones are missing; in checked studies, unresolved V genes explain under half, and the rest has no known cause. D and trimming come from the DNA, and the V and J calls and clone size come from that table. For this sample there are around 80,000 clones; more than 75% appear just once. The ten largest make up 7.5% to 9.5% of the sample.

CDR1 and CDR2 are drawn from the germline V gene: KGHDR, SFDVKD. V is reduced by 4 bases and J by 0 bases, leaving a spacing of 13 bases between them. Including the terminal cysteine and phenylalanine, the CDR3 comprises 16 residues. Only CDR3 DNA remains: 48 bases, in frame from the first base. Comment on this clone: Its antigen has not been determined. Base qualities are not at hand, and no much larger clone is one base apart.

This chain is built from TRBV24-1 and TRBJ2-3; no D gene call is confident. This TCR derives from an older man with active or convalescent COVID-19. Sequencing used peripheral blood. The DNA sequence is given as TGTGCCACCAGTGACCCCGCGGCGACTAGCACAGATACGCAGTATTTT. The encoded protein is CATSDPAATSTDTQYF.